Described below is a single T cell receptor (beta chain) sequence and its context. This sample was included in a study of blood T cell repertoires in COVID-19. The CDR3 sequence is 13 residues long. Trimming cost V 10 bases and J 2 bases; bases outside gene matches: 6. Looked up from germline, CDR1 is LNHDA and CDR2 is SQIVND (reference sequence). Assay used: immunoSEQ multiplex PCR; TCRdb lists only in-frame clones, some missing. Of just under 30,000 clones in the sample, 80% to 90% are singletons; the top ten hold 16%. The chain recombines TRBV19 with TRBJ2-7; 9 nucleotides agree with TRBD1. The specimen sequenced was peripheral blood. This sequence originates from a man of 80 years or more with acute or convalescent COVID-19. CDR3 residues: CATGGQGTYEQYF. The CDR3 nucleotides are TGTGCCACCGGGGGACAGGGAACCTACGAGCAGTACTTC.